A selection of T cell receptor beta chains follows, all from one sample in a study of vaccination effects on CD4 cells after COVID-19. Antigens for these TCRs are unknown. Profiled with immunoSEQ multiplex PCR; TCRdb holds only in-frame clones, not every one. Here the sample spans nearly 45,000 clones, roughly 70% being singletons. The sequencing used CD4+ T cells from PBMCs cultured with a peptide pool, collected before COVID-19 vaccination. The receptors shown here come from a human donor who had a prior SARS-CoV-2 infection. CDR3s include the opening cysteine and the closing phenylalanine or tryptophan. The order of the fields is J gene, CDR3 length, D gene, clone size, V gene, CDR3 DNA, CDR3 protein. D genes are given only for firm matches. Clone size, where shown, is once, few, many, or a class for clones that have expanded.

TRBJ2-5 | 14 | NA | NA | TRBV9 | TGTGCCAGCAGCCGGAGGTCGGCTCGGGAGACCCAGTACTTC | CASSRRSARETQYF
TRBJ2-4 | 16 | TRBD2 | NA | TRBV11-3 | TGTGCCAGCAGCCAAAGCGGGAGGGGAGCAAGGGACATTCAGTACTTC | CASSQSGRGARDIQYF
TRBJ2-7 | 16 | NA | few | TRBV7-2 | TGTGCCAGCAGCTTAGACTCTTTTTGGGGTCCCTACGAGCAGTACTTC | CASSLDSFWGPYEQYF
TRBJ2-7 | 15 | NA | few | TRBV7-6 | TGTGCCAGCAGCCGGCTAGGGGGTACAGTCTACGAGCAGTACTTC | CASSRLGGTVYEQYF
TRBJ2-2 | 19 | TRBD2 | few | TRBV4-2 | TGTGCCAGCAGCCGAAATGGGGGACTAGCGGGGGAAGGGACCGGGGAGCTGTTTTTT | CASSRNGGLAGEGTGELFF
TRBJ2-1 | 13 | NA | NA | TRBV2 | TGTGCCAGCACGGGAGAGTCCTACAATGAGCAGTTCTTC | CASTGESYNEQFF
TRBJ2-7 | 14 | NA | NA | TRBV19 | TGTGCCAGTAAGGCCGGCCGAGGGGCCTACGAGCAGTACTTC | CASKAGRGAYEQYF
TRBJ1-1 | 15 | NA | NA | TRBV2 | TGTGCCAGCAGCCCCGGGGGAGGGGGGGGAACTGAAGCTTTCTTT | CASSPGGGGGTEAFF
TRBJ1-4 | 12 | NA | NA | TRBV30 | TGTGCCTGGAGTGGGACCGAGGGAAAACTGTTTTTT | CAWSGTEGKLFF
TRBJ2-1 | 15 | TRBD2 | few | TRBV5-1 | TGCGCCAGCAGACCCGGGACTAGCGGGAGCAATGAGCAGTTCTTC | CASRPGTSGSNEQFF
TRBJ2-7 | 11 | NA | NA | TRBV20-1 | TGCAGTGCTCTCCGGTCCCACGAGCAGTACTTC | CSALRSHEQYF
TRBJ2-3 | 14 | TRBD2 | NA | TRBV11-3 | TGTGCCAGCAGCGGCGGGGGGGCAGAAGATACGCAGTATTTT | CASSGGGAEDTQYF
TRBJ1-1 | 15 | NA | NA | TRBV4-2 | TGTGCCAGCAGCCAGACCGATACAGGGTATACTGAAGCTTTCTTT | CASSQTDTGYTEAFF
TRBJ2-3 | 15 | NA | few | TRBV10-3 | TGTGCCATCATAAGAACGTTGGGTGGCTCAGATACGCAGTATTTT | CAIIRTLGGSDTQYF
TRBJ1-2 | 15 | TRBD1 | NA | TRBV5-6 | TGTGCCAGCACCTCTCAGGGACAGGGGGCTTTCGGCTACACCTTC | CASTSQGQGAFGYTF
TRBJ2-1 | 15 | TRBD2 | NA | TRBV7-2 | TGTGCCAGCAGGGTAGCGGGGGCCCTAAACAATGAGCAGTTCTTC | CASRVAGALNNEQFF
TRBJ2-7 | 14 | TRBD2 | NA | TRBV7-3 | TGTGCCAGCAGCCCAGGACTAGCGGGAGCCGAGCAGTACTTC | CASSPGLAGAEQYF
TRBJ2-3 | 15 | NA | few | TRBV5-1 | TGCGCCAGCAGCTTGTACCCCCTACAGGCGGATACGCAGTATTTT | CASSLYPLQADTQYF
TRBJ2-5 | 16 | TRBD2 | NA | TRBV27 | TGTGCCAGCAGTCCGGGGGCTAGCGGGAGGAGAGAGACCCAGTACTTC | CASSPGASGRRETQYF
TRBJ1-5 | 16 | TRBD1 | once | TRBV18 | TGTGCCAGCTCACCCGGACAGGGGAATTACAATCAGCCCCAGCATTTT | CASSPGQGNYNQPQHF
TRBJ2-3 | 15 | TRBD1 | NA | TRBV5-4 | TGTGCCAGCAGCTTGGTGGGGACAGCCACAGATACGCAGTATTTT | CASSLVGTATDTQYF
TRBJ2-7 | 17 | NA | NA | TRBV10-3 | TGTGCCATCAGTGAGTCCGGGGCTAGCAGGGGTACATACGAGCAGTACTTC | CAISESGASRGTYEQYF
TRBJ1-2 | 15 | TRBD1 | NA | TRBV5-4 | TGTGCCAGCAGCGCGGGACAGGAACTTAACTATGGCTACACCTTC | CASSAGQELNYGYTF
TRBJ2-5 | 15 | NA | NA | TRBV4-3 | TGCGCCAGCAGCCAAGGGCGGGATTACTTGGAGACCCAGTACTTC | CASSQGRDYLETQYF
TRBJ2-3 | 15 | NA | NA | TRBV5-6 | TGTGCCAGCAGCTTCGGAGCGGCGGTCACAGATACGCAGTATTTT | CASSFGAAVTDTQYF
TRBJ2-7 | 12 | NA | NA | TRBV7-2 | TGTGCCAGCAGCAAGACAGCCTACGAGCAGTACTTC | CASSKTAYEQYF
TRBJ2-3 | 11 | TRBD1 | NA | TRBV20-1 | TGCAGTGCGCGCACAGGGGCTGGGCAGTATTTT | CSARTGAGQYF
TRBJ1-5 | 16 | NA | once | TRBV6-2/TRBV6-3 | TGTGCCAGCAGTAACGCCAGAGTCCGAGGCAATCAGCCCCAGCATTTT | CASSNARVRGNQPQHF
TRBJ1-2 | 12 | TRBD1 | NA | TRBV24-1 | TGTGCCACCAGCACAGGGGGAGGTGGCTACACCTTC | CATSTGGGGYTF
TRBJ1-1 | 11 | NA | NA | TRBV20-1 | TGCAGTGCTCTGTCAGACACTGAAGCTTTCTTT | CSALSDTEAFF
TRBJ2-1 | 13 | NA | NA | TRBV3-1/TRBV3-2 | TGTGCCAGCAGCCAGGTGCTAGCACACGAGCAGTTCTTC | CASSQVLAHEQFF
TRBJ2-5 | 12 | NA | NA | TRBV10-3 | TGTGCCATCAGTGTGTTCGGGGGGACCCAGTACTTC | CAISVFGGTQYF
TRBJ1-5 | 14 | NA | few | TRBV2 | TGTGCCAGCAGCGCCATCGCCGGGCCCGGGCCCCAGCATTTT | CASSAIAGPGPQHF
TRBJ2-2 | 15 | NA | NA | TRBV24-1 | TGTGCCGCGGCCGGGGGGACACCGAACACCGGGGAGCTGTTTTTT | CAAAGGTPNTGELFF
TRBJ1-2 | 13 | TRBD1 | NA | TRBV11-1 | TGTGCCAGCAGCCCAGGGGGCGGAGGAGGCTACACCTTC | CASSPGGGGGYTF
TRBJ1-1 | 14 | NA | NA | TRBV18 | TGTGCCAGCTCACCAAGGGGCGTGATCACTGAAGCTTTCTTT | CASSPRGVITEAFF
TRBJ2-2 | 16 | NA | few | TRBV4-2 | TGTGCCAGCAGCCAAGTGGCCGGGCCGAACACCGGGGAGCTGTTTTTT | CASSQVAGPNTGELFF
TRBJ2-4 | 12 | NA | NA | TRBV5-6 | TGTGCCAGCAGCTTGAGGGTTAACATTCAGTACTTC | CASSLRVNIQYF
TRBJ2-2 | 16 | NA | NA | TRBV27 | TGTGCCAGACCTCTAATAAAAAAAGCGAACACCGGGGAGCTGTTTTTT | CARPLIKKANTGELFF
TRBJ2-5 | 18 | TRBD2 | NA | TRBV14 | TGTGCCAGCAGCCAAGGACACACGCTAGCGGGAGGATCAGAGACCCAGTACTTC | CASSQGHTLAGGSETQYF
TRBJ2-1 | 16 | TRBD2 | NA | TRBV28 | TGTGCCAGCAGCTTAGCGGGGCGAGGCCTGGGGGATGAGCAGTTCTTC | CASSLAGRGLGDEQFF
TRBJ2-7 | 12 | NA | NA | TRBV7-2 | TGTGCCAGCAGCTATTTTGAGGGAGTGAAGTACTTC | CASSYFEGVKYF
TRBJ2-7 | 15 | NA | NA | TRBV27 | TGTGCCAGCAGTTTACGTCGGGGCGAGACCTACGAGCAGTACTTC | CASSLRRGETYEQYF
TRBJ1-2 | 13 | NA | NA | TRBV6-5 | TGTGCCAGCAGTTACGGGGTGGACTATGGCTACACCTTC | CASSYGVDYGYTF
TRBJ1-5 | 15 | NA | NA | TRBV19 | TGTGCCAGTAGTATAGGCTCCGGGGGTTATCAGCCCCAGCATTTT | CASSIGSGGYQPQHF
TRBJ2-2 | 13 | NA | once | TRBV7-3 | TGTGCCAGCAGCCCATCCCGGACCGGGGAGCTGTTTTTT | CASSPSRTGELFF
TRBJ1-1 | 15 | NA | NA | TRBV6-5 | TGTGCCAGCAGTTTCAACCGGGACCGGAACACTGAAGCTTTCTTT | CASSFNRDRNTEAFF
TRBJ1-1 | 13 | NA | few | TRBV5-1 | TGCGCCAGCAGCTTCGACGGGAACACTGAAGCTTTCTTT | CASSFDGNTEAFF
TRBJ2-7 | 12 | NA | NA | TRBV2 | TGTGCCAGCCCACATTTCTCCTACGAGCAGTACTTC | CASPHFSYEQYF